Detailed here is one TCR beta chain. Followed over time, Seattle patients had been enrolled while infection was active. This specimen belongs to a study of blood T cell repertoires in COVID-19. Study information: The study drew acute and convalescent COVID-19 samples from the United States, Italy and Spain. Sources were T cells, B-cell-depleted T cells, or PBMCs; the material itself was cDNA or gDNA.

Per the study methods: Reference gene primer amplification yielded estimated nucleated cell counts. Method: immunoSEQ multiplex PCR; TCRdb's copy keeps in-frame clones and lacks some. V and J calls and clone size are given by that table; D and trimming were obtained from the DNA. The sample consists of more than 75,000 clones, around 89% of them appearing once. With V trimmed by 7 bases and J by 4 bases, 5 bases remained unmatched. Germline CDR1 is MNHEY and CDR2 is SMNVEV (reference sequence). There are 14 residues in the CDR3. This chain connects TRBV27 to TRBJ2-3; 10 bases are shared with TRBD2. The sequencing input was peripheral blood. This TCR was recovered from a man aged 50 or older with COVID-19, enrolled during active disease. This CDR3 reads CASNGLAEADTQYF. As DNA, the CDR3 is TGTGCCAGCAACGGACTAGCGGAGGCAGATACGCAGTATTTT.